This T cell receptor (beta chain) was captured in a study of naive and memory T cell subsets. Study-level findings and limits: Expression changes during T cell differentiation may affect RNA-based TCR counts. Possibly reflecting memory cells re-expressing CD45RA, a few larger clonotypes occurred in naive repertoires, especially CD8. In CD4 and CD8 cells, diversity dropped from naive through EMRA. Over 90% of naive TCR sequences appeared only once, unlike memory subsets.

On this clonotype: Its antigen remains unidentified.

There are 16 residues in the CDR3. The ends lost 6 bases at V and 12 bases at J; junction bases unmatched: 21. Both TRBC1 and TRBC2 were covered by a beta constant-region primer of two equimolar oligonucleotides. Nested alpha and beta constant-region primers with the SP2 primer drove four PCR rounds on ligated cDNA. TCRdb re-called the UMI-ligation and nested PCR reads through MiXCR, storing one row per CDR3 protein. The sample records over 110,000 distinct CDR3 sequences, roughly a fifth being singletons. Cells stained for CD3, CD4, CD8, CD45RA and CD27 were sorted into four subsets. This clonotype was sampled from a human donor in good health. The chain is built from TRBV12-3 or TRBV12-4 and TRBJ1-1; 8 bases fit TRBD1. The specimen was naive CD8+ T cells from blood. The CDR3 bases are TGTGCCAGCAGCTTCCCTACGGCCGGACAGGGTAGTTTCTCTTTCTTT. Translation: CASSFPTAGQGSFSFF.